This T cell receptor beta chain is from a study of cytomegalovirus exposure and HLA in healthy donors. Turning to this clone: Different DNA sequences within this sample yield the same CDR3.

Per the germline V gene, CDR1 is SGHTA and CDR2 is FQGNSA. The CDR3 totals 15 residues. V shed 0 bases and J shed 0 bases, with 8 bases lying between them. The study ran its PCR with 60 Vbeta and 13 Jbeta primers. Libraries were prepared by immunoSEQ multiplex PCR; TCRdb keeps only in-frame clonotypes and omits some of them. The sample shows around 160,000 clones, 82% of them seen only once. The V and J genes are TRBV7-2 and TRBJ1-1; possibly TRBD1 for D (5 bases). This clonotype originated in a male donor in good health and CMV-seropositive. Sequencing was performed on PBMCs. Written as DNA, the CDR3 is TGTGCCAGCAGCTTAGCGGGGCAGGTGAACACTGAAGCTTTCTTT. This sequence encodes CASSLAGQVNTEAFF.